This TCR beta chain was recovered during a study of CD8 T cells in ankylosing spondylitis. Points from the study as a whole: About 8 highly homologous variants made up a TCR beta motif, and this motif appeared characteristic of ankylosing spondylitis blood. The authors reported significant enrichment of disease-linked clones in matched ankylosing spondylitis synovial fluid. With a CD8+ phenotype, disease-linked clones were relatively rare in peripheral blood.

Quantitative 5'-RACE was performed with molecular barcodes, and it yielded the TCR beta libraries. A single record per CDR3 protein comes from TCRdb applying MiXCR to the 5' RACE reads. The sample yields around 30,000 distinct CDR3 sequences, 5.3% seen once. This clonotype was counted ten times or more. Its antigen remains unidentified. The germline gives CDR1 SGDLS, CDR2 YYNGEE. V shed 2 bases and J 1 base; nucleotides not matched to a gene: 6. The CDR3 is 16 residues long. The chain couples TRBV9 to TRBJ2-3, with 8 bases matching TRBD2. This receptor was identified in a female donor with ankylosing spondylitis or in good health (not recorded which). The sample taken for sequencing was blood, either unsorted or a sorted T cell fraction (not recorded which). The CDR3: CASSVFGLAGTDTQYF. The CDR3, as DNA: TGTGCCAGCAGCGTTTTTGGACTAGCAGGCACAGATACGCAGTATTTT.